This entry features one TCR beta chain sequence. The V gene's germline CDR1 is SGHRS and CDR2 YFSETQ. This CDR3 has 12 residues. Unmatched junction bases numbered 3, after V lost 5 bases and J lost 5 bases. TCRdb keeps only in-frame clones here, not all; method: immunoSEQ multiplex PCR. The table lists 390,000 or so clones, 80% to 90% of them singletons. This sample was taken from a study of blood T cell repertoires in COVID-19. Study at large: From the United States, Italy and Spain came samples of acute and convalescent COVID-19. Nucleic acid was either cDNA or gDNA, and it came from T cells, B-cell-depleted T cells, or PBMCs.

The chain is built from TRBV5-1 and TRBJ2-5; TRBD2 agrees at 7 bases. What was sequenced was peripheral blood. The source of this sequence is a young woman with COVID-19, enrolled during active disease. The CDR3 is CASREGGETQYF. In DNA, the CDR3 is TGCGCCAGCAGAGAGGGAGGGGAGACCCAGTACTTC. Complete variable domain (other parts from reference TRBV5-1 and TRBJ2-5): KAGVTQTPRYLIKTRGQQVTLSCSPISGHRSVSWYQQTPGQGLQFLFEYFSETQRNKGNFPGRFSGRQFSNSRSEMNVSTLELGDSALYLCASREGGETQYFGPGTRLLVL.